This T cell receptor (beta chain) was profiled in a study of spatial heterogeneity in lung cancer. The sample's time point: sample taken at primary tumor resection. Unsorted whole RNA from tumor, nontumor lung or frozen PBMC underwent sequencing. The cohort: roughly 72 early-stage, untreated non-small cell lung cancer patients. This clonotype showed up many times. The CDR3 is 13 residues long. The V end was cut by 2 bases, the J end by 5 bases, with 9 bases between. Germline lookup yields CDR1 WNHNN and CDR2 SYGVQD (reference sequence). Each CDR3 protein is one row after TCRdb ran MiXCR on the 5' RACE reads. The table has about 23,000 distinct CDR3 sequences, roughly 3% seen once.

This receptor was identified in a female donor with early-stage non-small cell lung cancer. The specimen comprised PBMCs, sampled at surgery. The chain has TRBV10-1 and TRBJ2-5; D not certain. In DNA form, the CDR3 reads TGCGCCAGCAGTGAGGGTAGTTCGGAGACCCAGTACTTC. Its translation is CASSEGSSETQYF.